The rows below give T cell receptor beta chains drawn from one sample of a study of OX40 agonist ivuxolimab in advanced cancers. Sequencing was performed with immunoSEQ multiplex PCR; in TCRdb, only in-frame clones are kept and a portion is missing. The repertoire consists of about 110,000 clones, with about 91% occurring once and the leading ten covering over 0.6%. The starting material was CD4+ or CD8+ T cells sorted from blood, obtained in a trial of the OX40 agonist ivuxolimab. Source of these receptors: an adult with an advanced solid tumor such as melanoma, head and neck, liver or kidney cancer. Both conserved end residues are part of each CDR3. The D gene is left open where the match is weak. Size tells how often a clone was seen (once, few, many) or the class of an expanded clone, and some rows leave it out.

clone size: .; V gene: TRBV29-1; J gene: TRBJ2-3; D gene: .; CDR3 DNA: TGCAGCGTTGCACTAGCAGTTACAGATACGCAGTATTTT; CDR3 protein: CSVALAVTDTQYF
clone size: .; V gene: TRBV19; J gene: TRBJ1-5; D gene: .; CDR3 DNA: TGTGCCAGTAGTACCTCCCTGGACAATCAGCCCCAGCATTTT; CDR3 protein: CASSTSLDNQPQHF
clone size: .; V gene: TRBV19; J gene: TRBJ2-5; D gene: .; CDR3 DNA: TGTGCCAGTAGTATGGGGTGGGGTGCCCAAGAGACCCAGTACTTC; CDR3 protein: CASSMGWGAQETQYF
clone size: .; V gene: TRBV18; J gene: TRBJ1-1; D gene: TRBD1; CDR3 DNA: TGTGCCAGCTCACTGGACAGGGGGACGGATACTGAAGCTTTCTTT; CDR3 protein: CASSLDRGTDTEAFF
clone size: .; V gene: TRBV19; J gene: TRBJ2-1; D gene: TRBD2; CDR3 DNA: TGTGCCAGTAGTATAGGGGACTACGATGAGCAGTTCTTC; CDR3 protein: CASSIGDYDEQFF
clone size: .; V gene: TRBV9; J gene: TRBJ1-2; D gene: TRBD1; CDR3 DNA: TGTGCCAGCAGCCCCCACAGGGGCGGAGACGGCTACACCTTC; CDR3 protein: CASSPHRGGDGYTF
clone size: .; V gene: TRBV7-8; J gene: TRBJ2-1; D gene: .; CDR3 DNA: TGTGCCAGCAGCTTAGAAAATGAGCAGTTCTTC; CDR3 protein: CASSLENEQFF
clone size: .; V gene: TRBV5-6; J gene: TRBJ2-3; D gene: .; CDR3 DNA: TGTGCCAGCAGCTCCGGGACCCACACAGATACGCAGTATTTT; CDR3 protein: CASSSGTHTDTQYF
clone size: .; V gene: TRBV5-1; J gene: TRBJ1-3; D gene: TRBD1; CDR3 DNA: TGCGCCAGCAGCACCTCAGGGGGCTCGGGGAACACCATATATTTT; CDR3 protein: CASSTSGGSGNTIYF
clone size: .; V gene: TRBV19; J gene: TRBJ1-2; D gene: TRBD1; CDR3 DNA: TGTGCCAGTAGTATAGTAGGGGACAGGGGGCGCGATGGCTACACCTTC; CDR3 protein: CASSIVGDRGRDGYTF
clone size: .; V gene: TRBV11-2; J gene: TRBJ2-7; D gene: .; CDR3 DNA: TGTGCCAGCAGTTCCATGTACGAGCAGTACTTC; CDR3 protein: CASSSMYEQYF
clone size: .; V gene: TRBV6-5; J gene: TRBJ2-7; D gene: TRBD1; CDR3 DNA: TGTGCCAGCAGAACCTTCGGACAGGTCACCTACGAGCAGTACTTC; CDR3 protein: CASRTFGQVTYEQYF
clone size: .; V gene: TRBV6-1; J gene: TRBJ1-2; D gene: .; CDR3 DNA: TGTGCCAGCAGTGAAGACAGGGCCGGTAACTATGGCTACACCTTC; CDR3 protein: CASSEDRAGNYGYTF
clone size: .; V gene: TRBV30; J gene: TRBJ2-3; D gene: .; CDR3 DNA: TGTGCCTGGAGAGGCCAAAGCACAGATACGCAGTATTTT; CDR3 protein: CAWRGQSTDTQYF
clone size: .; V gene: TRBV6-7; J gene: TRBJ2-3; D gene: .; CDR3 DNA: TGTGCCAGCAGTTACGCCCCATGTTTACATAGCCCGGTACGTGACCCCGGACTAACGCAGTATTTT; CDR3 protein: CASSYAPCLHSPVRDPGLTQYF
clone size: once; V gene: TRBV29-1; J gene: TRBJ2-7; D gene: TRBD2; CDR3 DNA: TGCAGCCCTGAGGGGACTAGCGGAGTCCCGGTCAACTACGAGCAGTACTTC; CDR3 protein: CSPEGTSGVPVNYEQYF
clone size: once; V gene: TRBV5-1; J gene: TRBJ2-2; D gene: TRBD1; CDR3 DNA: TGCGCCAGCAGCCCTGGGACAGAGAACACCGGGGAGCTGTTTTTT; CDR3 protein: CASSPGTENTGELFF